This is a list of T cell receptor beta chains from one sample in a study of early T cells in non-severe SARS-CoV-2 infection. In TCRdb, the 5' RACE reads were re-called with MiXCR into one record per CDR3 protein. The sample lists about 110,000 distinct CDR3 sequences, 9.5% to 13% seen once, with around 3% in the top ten. What was sequenced was whole blood. The receptor source for this set is an adult who was a healthcare worker with PCR-confirmed SARS-CoV-2 infection or an uninfected control (not recorded which). Each CDR3 is given with its conserved first and last residue. Fields, in order: D gene, V gene, clone size, J gene, CDR3 DNA, CDR3 protein. D genes are given only for firm matches. Not every row has a clone size; where given, it reads once, few, many or a size class.

.,TRBV18,.,TRBJ2-1,TGTGCCAGCTCAGCACCTAGCGCCAATGAGCAGTTCTTC,CASSAPSANEQFF
.,TRBV5-4,many,TRBJ2-7,TGTGCCAGCAGCTTGGTGAGCTCCTACGAGCAGTACTTC,CASSLVSSYEQYF
.,TRBV28,few,TRBJ2-3,TGTGCCATTACGGAGCAGGGTGCAACCGATACGCAGTATTTT,CAITEQGATDTQYF
.,TRBV7-2,few,TRBJ2-1,TGTGCCAGCAGCCCCAAAGGGGGAACGAATGGGATCTTC,CASSPKGGTNGIF
.,TRBV6-2/TRBV6-3,many,TRBJ2-1,TGTGCCAGCAGACACGCCTTAGCCCAGAGCTCCTACAATGAGCAGTTCTTC,CASRHALAQSSYNEQFF
.,TRBV2,few,TRBJ1-5,TGTGCCAGCAGTGAAGGTGAGGACACCCCTAGCAATCAGCCCCAGCATTTT,CASSEGEDTPSNQPQHF
TRBD1,TRBV20-1,many,TRBJ2-1,TGCAGTGCTAGAGATCCCGGGACAGGGAAGAATGAGCAGTTCTTC,CSARDPGTGKNEQFF
.,TRBV12-3/TRBV12-4,.,TRBJ2-7,TGTGCCAGCAGTTTAAGGGGCCCAGGCAGCAACGAGCAGTACTTC,CASSLRGPGSNEQYF
.,TRBV5-4,.,TRBJ2-2,TGTGCCAGCAGTTACCCGAGGGGGACCGGGGAGCTGTTTTTT,CASSYPRGTGELFF
.,TRBV2,few,TRBJ2-1,TGTGCCAGCAGCTCAAGACGGAGAGGGAGGACCGCCTCCTACAATGAGCAGTTCTTC,CASSSRRRGRTASYNEQFF
.,TRBV5-6,few,TRBJ2-1,TGTGCCAGCAGCCAAGGGCAGCCTAGACTCTACAATGAGCAGTTCTTC,CASSQGQPRLYNEQFF
.,TRBV18,few,TRBJ1-2,TGTGCCAGCTCACCCGTACGTTCAGGTGCCGGTGGTGGCTACACCTTC,CASSPVRSGAGGGYTF
TRBD2,TRBV7-9,many,TRBJ2-5,TGTGCCAGCAGCAAAGGGACTAGCGGGTACCAAGAGACCCAGTACTTC,CASSKGTSGYQETQYF
.,TRBV7-9,many,TRBJ2-1,TGTGCCAGCAGCTCGGCACGGAGCTCCTACAATGAGCAGTTCTTC,CASSSARSSYNEQFF
.,TRBV24-1,few,TRBJ2-1,TGTGCCACCAGTGATCCTGGACCCGAGGGGAACAATGAGCAGTTCTTC,CATSDPGPEGNNEQFF
TRBD1,TRBV30,few,TRBJ1-2,TGTGCCGGGGACAGGGGCTATGGCTACACCTTC,CAGDRGYGYTF
TRBD1,TRBV12-3/TRBV12-4,few,TRBJ1-4,TGTGCCAGCAGCTGGACAGGGGTAGATGGTGAAAAACTGTTTTTT,CASSWTGVDGEKLFF
.,TRBV6-5,many,TRBJ1-1,TGTGCCAGCACTCACCGACTTAGGGGGATTAACACTGAAGTTTTCTTT,CASTHRLRGINTEVFF
.,TRBV7-9,few,TRBJ1-1,TGTGCCAGCAGCCGGAGCTGGGAGAACACTGAAGCTTTCTTT,CASSRSWENTEAFF
.,TRBV11-2,few,TRBJ2-1,TGTGCCAGCAGCTTGGGCGGATCCGGGCGCCCCTTAGAGCAGTTCTTC,CASSLGGSGRPLEQFF
TRBD2,TRBV6-5,.,TRBJ2-3,TGTGCCAGCAGGAACACCGGGACTAGCGGTAGCACAGATACGCAGTATTTT,CASRNTGTSGSTDTQYF
.,TRBV7-6,few,TRBJ1-6,TGTGCCAGCAGCGTTAGCGCAGCTTCCAGAAGCTCCTATAATTCACCCCTCCACTTT,CASSVSAASRSSYNSPLHF
.,TRBV5-1,.,TRBJ2-7,TGCGCCAGCAGCTTGGCCGCCGACTTCTACGAGCAGTACTTC,CASSLAADFYEQYF
TRBD2,TRBV5-1,.,TRBJ2-3,TGCGCCAGCAGCAGACACCTAAGCGGGGGGCCAAGCCTTCCCAATTCGGATACGCAGTATTTT,CASSRHLSGGPSLPNSDTQYF
.,TRBV6-1,few,TRBJ1-6,TGTGCCAGCAGTGAAGCGCGGCAGGTTTTCTATAATTCACCCCTCCACTTT,CASSEARQVFYNSPLHF
.,TRBV7-3,.,TRBJ1-1,TGTGCCAGCAGCGCACAGGGGAACACTGAAGCTTTCTTT,CASSAQGNTEAFF